Listed here are 5 T cell receptor beta chains from one sample, sequenced in a study of T cell repertoires in cytomegalovirus infection. A single record per CDR3 protein comes from TCRdb applying MiXCR to the reads. The repertoire has around 280,000 distinct CDR3 sequences, around 9.6% of them found once; the top ten carry over 2.5%. The sample consisted of PBMCs. The origin of the receptors is a human donor in good health (CMV status not recorded). Some clones in this sample may be carry-over from other donors' samples.

This clonotype was picked up many times. V usage is TRBV12-3 or TRBV12-4 and J usage is TRBJ2-1, with 8 nucleotides matching TRBD2. The CDR3 consists of 13 residues. V lost 8 bases to trimming and J lost 5 bases; unmatched junction nucleotides: 5. The CDR3, as DNA: TGTGCCAGCTTGACTAGCGACAACAATGAGCAGTTCTTC. Translation gives CASLTSDNNEQFF.

The chain joins TRBV5-1 to TRBJ1-5; 7 positions agree with TRBD1. The CDR3 totals 14 residues. The germline gives CDR1 SGHRS, CDR2 YFSETQ. V dropped 4 bases and J dropped 5; count of bases not matched to a gene: 6. The CDR3 loop reads CASSVTGPHQPQHF. In DNA form, the CDR3 reads TGCGCCAGCAGCGTGACAGGGCCCCATCAGCCCCAGCATTTT. Supplemented by reference TRBV5-1 and TRBJ1-5, the full variable domain reads KAGVTQTPRYLIKTRGQQVTLSCSPISGHRSVSWYQQTPGQGLQFLFEYFSETQRNKGNFPGRFSGRQFSNSRSEMNVSTLELGDSALYLCASSVTGPHQPQHFGDGTRLSIL.

This clonotype was seen repeatedly, ten times or more. The V and J genes are TRBV14 and TRBJ1-1; D not resolved. Trimming shortened V by 0 bases and J by 7 bases, and 18 bases separated the two germline ends. This CDR3 contains 16 residues. CDR1 is SGHDN, CDR2 FVKESK, per germline. The CDR3 is CASSQDSMLPGREAFF. CDR3 sequence (DNA): TGTGCCAGCAGCCAAGATTCCATGCTTCCGGGCCGTGAAGCTTTCTTT. Full variable domain (rest looked up from reference TRBV14 and TRBJ1-1): EAGVTQFPSHSVIEKGQTVTLRCDPISGHDNLYWYRRVMGKEIKFLLHFVKESKQDESGMPNNRFLAERTGGTYSTLKVQPAELEDSGVYFCASSQDSMLPGREAFFGQGTRLTVV.

The sample holds many counts of this clonotype. The chain combines TRBV20-1 with TRBJ2-1; 10 positions agree with TRBD2. The CDR3 has 16 amino acids. V shed 3 bases and J 0 bases; nucleotides not matched to a gene: 5. CDR1 and CDR2 (germline): DFQATT, SNEGSKA (reference sequence). The CDR3: CSASPSGGASYNEQFF. CDR3 in DNA: TGCAGTGCTAGCCCGAGCGGGGGGGCCTCCTACAATGAGCAGTTCTTC.

In its sample, this clonotype was seen many times. The chain joins TRBV7-2 to TRBJ1-3; D unclear. The CDR3 has 15 amino acids. V lost 2 bases and J lost 0, with 8 bases in between. CDR1 is SGHTA and CDR2 is FQGNSA in the germline V gene. The CDR3 sequence is CASSLTALSGNTIYF. The DNA for the CDR3 is TGTGCCAGCAGCTTAACCGCCCTCTCTGGAAACACCATATATTTT. The whole variable domain, remainder taken from reference TRBV7-2 and TRBJ1-3, is GAGVSQSPSNKVTEKGKDVELRCDPISGHTALYWYRQSLGQGLEFLIYFQGNSAPDKSGLPSDRFSAERTGGSVSTLTIQRTQQEDSAVYLCASSLTALSGNTIYFGEGSWLTVV.